This T cell receptor (beta chain) was sequenced during a study of blood T cell repertoires in COVID-19. Study-wide background: All recovered Cohort 3 donors got two negative PCRs, got clearance, or saw symptom resolution. Sites across the United States, Italy and Spain contributed samples from acute and convalescent COVID-19. Sources were T cells, B-cell-depleted T cells, or PBMCs; the material itself was cDNA or gDNA.

This CDR3 has 15 amino acids. Trimming at V came to 5 bases and at J to 10 bases, leaving 9 bases not matched to a gene. CDR1 and CDR2 from the germline V gene are MDHEN and SYDVKM. This table comes from immunoSEQ multiplex PCR, and its TCRdb copy is limited to in-frame clones, with some not included. The sample has under 400,000 clones, more than 75% seen once. Cohorts were based on clinical histories the participants reported. The chain links TRBV28 to TRBJ1-6, with 9 positions matching TRBD1. Sequencing was carried out using PBMCs or T cells enriched from blood (not recorded which). The sequence came from a middle-aged man in a cohort exposed to, infected with or recovered from COVID-19 (not recorded which). The CDR3 loop is CASSIGGQGPSPLHF. The DNA for the CDR3 is TGTGCCAGCAGTATTGGGGGACAGGGTCCCTCACCCCTCCACTTT. The whole variable domain, filled in from reference TRBV28 and TRBJ1-6, reads DVKVTQSSRYLVKRTGEKVFLECVQDMDHENMFWYRQDPGLGLRLIYFSYDVKMKEKGDIPEGYSVSREKKERFSLILESASTNQTSMYLCASSIGGQGPSPLHFGNGTRLTVT.